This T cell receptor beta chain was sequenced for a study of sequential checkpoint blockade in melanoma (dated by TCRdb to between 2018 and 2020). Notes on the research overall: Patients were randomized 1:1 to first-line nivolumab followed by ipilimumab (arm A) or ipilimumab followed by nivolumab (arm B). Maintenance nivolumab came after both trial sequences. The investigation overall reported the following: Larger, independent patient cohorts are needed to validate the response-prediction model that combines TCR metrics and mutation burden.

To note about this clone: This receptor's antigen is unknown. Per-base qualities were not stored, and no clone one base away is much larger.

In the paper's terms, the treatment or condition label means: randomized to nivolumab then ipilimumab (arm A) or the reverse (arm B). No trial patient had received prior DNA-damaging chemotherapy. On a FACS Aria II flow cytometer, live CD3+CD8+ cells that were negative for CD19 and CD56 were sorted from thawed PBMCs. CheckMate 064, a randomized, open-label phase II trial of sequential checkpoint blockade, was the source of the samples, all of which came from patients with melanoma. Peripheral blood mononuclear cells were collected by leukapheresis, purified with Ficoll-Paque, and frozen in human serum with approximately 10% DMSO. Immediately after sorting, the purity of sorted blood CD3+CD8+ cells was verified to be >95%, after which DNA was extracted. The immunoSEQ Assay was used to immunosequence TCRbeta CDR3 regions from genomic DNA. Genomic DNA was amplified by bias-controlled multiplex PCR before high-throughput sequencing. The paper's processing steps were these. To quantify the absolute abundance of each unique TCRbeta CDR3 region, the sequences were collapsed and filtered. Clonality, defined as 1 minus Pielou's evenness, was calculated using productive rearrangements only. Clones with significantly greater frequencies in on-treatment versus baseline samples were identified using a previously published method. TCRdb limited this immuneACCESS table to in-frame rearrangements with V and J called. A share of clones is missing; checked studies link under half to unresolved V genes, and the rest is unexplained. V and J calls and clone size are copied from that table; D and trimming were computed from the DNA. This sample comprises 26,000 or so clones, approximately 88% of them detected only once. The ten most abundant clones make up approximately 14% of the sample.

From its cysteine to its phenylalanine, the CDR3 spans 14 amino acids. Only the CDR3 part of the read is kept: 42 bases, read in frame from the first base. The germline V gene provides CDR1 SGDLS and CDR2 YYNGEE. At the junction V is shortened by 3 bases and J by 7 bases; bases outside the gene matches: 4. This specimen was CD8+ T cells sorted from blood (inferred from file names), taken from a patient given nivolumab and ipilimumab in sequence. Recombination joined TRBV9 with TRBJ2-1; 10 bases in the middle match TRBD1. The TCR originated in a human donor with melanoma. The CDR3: CASSETGGANEQFF. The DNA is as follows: TGTGCCAGCAGCGAGACAGGGGGCGCGAATGAGCAGTTCTTC.